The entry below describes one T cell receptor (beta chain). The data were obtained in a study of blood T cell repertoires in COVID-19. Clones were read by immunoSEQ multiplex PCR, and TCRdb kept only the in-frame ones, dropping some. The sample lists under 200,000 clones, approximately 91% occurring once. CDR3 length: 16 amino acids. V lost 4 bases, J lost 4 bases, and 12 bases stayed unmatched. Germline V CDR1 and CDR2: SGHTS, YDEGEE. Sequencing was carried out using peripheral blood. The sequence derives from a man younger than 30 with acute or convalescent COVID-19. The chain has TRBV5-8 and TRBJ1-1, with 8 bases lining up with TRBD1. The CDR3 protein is CASSPRTGFGATEAFF. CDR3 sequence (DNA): TGTGCCAGCAGCCCGAGGACAGGGTTTGGGGCCACTGAAGCTTTCTTT.